These 25 T cell receptor beta chains originate from one sample sequenced in a study of T cell repertoires in cytomegalovirus infection. Each CDR3 protein gets one entry after TCRdb re-called the reads with MiXCR. The repertoire has nearly 550,000 distinct CDR3 sequences, 15% to 20% of them found once; the top ten carry approximately 24%. Sequenced input: CD8+ T cells from PBMCs. The receptors derive from a human donor in good health (CMV status not recorded). Some clones in this sample may be carry-over from other donors' samples.

This clonotype was seen a handful of times. The rearrangement uses TRBV28 and TRBJ2-1, with D unresolved. CDR3 length equals 13 residues. Trimming removed 4 bases at V and 5 bases at J, with 9 bases between. Germline lookup yields CDR1 MDHEN and CDR2 SYDVKM. CDR3 sequence reads: CASSSPLDNEQFF. The DNA of the CDR3 is TGTGCCAGCAGTTCCCCCTTGGACAATGAGCAGTTCTTC.

This clonotype was recorded a few times. The chain combines TRBV5-1 with TRBJ1-1; D ambiguous. Germline CDR1 and CDR2: SGHRS and YFSETQ. The V end lost 4 bases, the J end lost 4 bases, and 17 bases lay between the germline ends. The CDR3 is made up of 15 amino acids. The CDR3 reads CASSLRGAGSTEAFF. CDR3 DNA: TGCGCCAGCAGCCTAAGAGGTGCGGGATCCACTGAAGCTTTCTTT.

This clonotype has ten or more counts. The V gene is TRBV6-5, the J gene TRBJ1-3; the D is unclear. CDR3 length: 14 residues. Trimming stripped 6 bases from V and 4 bases from J, with 13 bases between. Germline V gene lookup returns CDR1 MNHEY and CDR2 SVGAGI. DNA for the CDR3: TGTGCCAGCAGGGTTACCGGGGAAGGAAACACCATATATTTT. Translating gives CASRVTGEGNTIYF.

This clonotype is a singleton in its sample. A clone one base away is much larger, so this may be a read error. The J gene is TRBJ2-7, the V gene TRBV28; TRBD2 aligns across 9 bases. Looked up from germline, CDR1 is MDHEN and CDR2 is SYDVKM. J was trimmed by 10 bases and V by 8 bases; bases with no gene match: 12. This CDR3 is 13 amino acids long. The CDR3 nucleotides read TGTGCCAGCCGTCCAGGACTAGCGCAGGCACAGTACTTC. It codes for CASRPGLAQAQYF. Full variable domain (missing parts from reference TRBV28 and TRBJ2-7): DVKVTQSSRYLVKRTGEKVFLECVQDMDHENMFWYRQDPGLGLRLIYFSYDVKMKEKGDIPEGYSVSREKKERFSLILESASTNQTSMYLCASRPGLAQAQYFGPGTRLTVT.

This clonotype was seen a handful of times. The J gene is TRBJ1-1, the V gene TRBV6-5, with 7 positions matching TRBD1. Germline lookup yields CDR1 MNHEY and CDR2 SVGAGI. The CDR3 length is 14 residues. The junction had 7 bases not matched to a gene; V was cut back by 6 bases and J by 3 bases. The CDR3 spells CASRPTGSYTEAFF. DNA for the CDR3: TGTGCCAGCAGACCGACAGGGAGTTACACTGAAGCTTTCTTT.

This clonotype was counted ten times or more. The rearrangement links TRBV12-3 or TRBV12-4 to TRBJ2-2, with TRBD2 matching over 9 bases. Trimming cost V 4 bases and J 2 bases; bases outside gene matches: 5. The CDR3 runs 16 residues. The CDR3 protein is CASSSQREANTGELFF. The CDR3 DNA reads as TGTGCCAGCAGTTCCCAGCGGGAGGCTAACACCGGGGAGCTGTTTTTT.

The J gene is TRBJ2-7, the V gene TRBV11-2; D is undetermined. Germline-derived CDR1 and CDR2 are SGHAT and FQNNGV. This CDR3 comprises 14 residues. Trimming pared 9 bases from V and 0 bases from J, leaving 15 bases between. CDR3 DNA: TGTGCCAGATCTAAGGCCCTCAACTCCTACGAGCAGTACTTC. Its protein product is CARSKALNSYEQYF. Full variable domain (missing parts from reference TRBV11-2 and TRBJ2-7): EAGVAQSPRYKIIEKRQSVAFWCNPISGHATLYWYQQILGQGPKLLIQFQNNGVVDDSQLPKDRFSAERLKGVDSTLKIQPAKLEDSAVYLCARSKALNSYEQYFGPGTRLTVT.

This clonotype was detected only once. This sequence may be a read error, since a much larger clone differs from it by one base. This sequence joins TRBV12-3 or TRBV12-4 and TRBJ2-7, with 10 bases aligning to TRBD1. The CDR3 is made up of 14 amino acids. CDR3 bases: TGTGCCAACAGTTTGAGACAGGGGGCCAACGAGCAGTACTTC. It codes for CANSLRQGANEQYF.

This clonotype was detected many times. V usage is TRBV4-1 and J usage is TRBJ1-1; D may be TRBD1 (6 bases). Germline assignment: CDR1 MGHRA and CDR2 YSYEKL. V was shortened by 3 bases and J by 1 base, with 18 bases between the two germline ends. CDR3 size: 17 residues. The CDR3 region is CASSQPLTRGQNTEAFF. The DNA of the CDR3 is TGCGCCAGCAGCCAGCCTTTAACCAGGGGACAGAACACTGAAGCTTTCTTT.

The V and J genes are TRBV28 and TRBJ2-1, with 10 nucleotides matching TRBD2. The CDR3 sequence is 18 residues long. V was clipped by 1 base and J by 2 bases; unmatched bases: 8. Germline CDR1 is MDHEN and CDR2 is SYDVKM. The CDR3 coding sequence is TGTGCCAGCAGTTTATTGGTTCGGCTAGCGGGAGCCTACAATGAGCAGTTCTTC. Protein: CASSLLVRLAGAYNEQFF.

This clonotype was counted only a few times. The V call is TRBV19, the J call TRBJ1-1, with D maybe TRBD1 (6 bases). The germline CDR1 and CDR2 sequences are LNHDA and SQIVND (reference sequence). V dropped 4 bases and J dropped 1 base, with 10 bases sitting between them. This CDR3 spans 14 amino acids. The CDR3 spells CASSTYRENTEAFF. The DNA for the CDR3 is TGTGCCAGTAGTACTTACAGGGAGAACACTGAAGCTTTCTTT.

CDR3 region: CASSLGRQAYNSPLHF. In DNA, the CDR3 is TGCGCCAGCAGCTTGGGACGACAGGCTTATAATTCACCCCTCCACTTT. J is TRBJ1-6 and V is TRBV5-1; the D gene is possibly TRBD1 (6 bases). Trimming took 0 bases from V and 4 from J, leaving 11 bases between them. Per the germline V gene, CDR1 is SGHRS and CDR2 is YFSETQ. This CDR3 comprises 16 residues.

This clonotype was recorded many times. The J gene is TRBJ2-3, the V gene TRBV7-6; 9 bases are a match to TRBD1. The CDR3 has 14 amino acids. Looked up from germline, CDR1 is SGHVS and CDR2 is FNYEAQ. V shed 5 bases and J 3 bases; nucleotides not matched to a gene: 3. CDR3 residues: CASSRDRETDTQYF. The CDR3 nucleotides are TGTGCCAGCAGCCGGGACAGGGAAACAGATACGCAGTATTTT.

This clonotype has only a few counts. The chain recombines TRBV4-2 with TRBJ1-1; D might be TRBD1 (5 bases). The CDR3 totals 17 residues. Trimming stripped 3 bases from V and 6 bases from J, with 23 bases between. The V gene's germline CDR1 is LGHNA and CDR2 YNFKEQ. CDR3 residues: CASSHDNRWDPAAEAFF. CDR3 coding DNA: TGTGCCAGCAGCCACGATAACAGATGGGACCCCGCGGCTGAAGCTTTCTTT.

At least ten counts were recorded for this clonotype. This rearrangement joins TRBV7-8 to TRBJ1-1; D is unclear. CDR1 is SGHVS, CDR2 FQNEAQ, per germline. V was cut by 0 bases and J by 1 base, with 6 bases left in between. The CDR3 sequence is 14 residues long. The CDR3 bases are TGTGCCAGCAGCTTAGCCACAGAGAACACTGAAGCTTTCTTT. As protein: CASSLATENTEAFF.

The chain couples TRBV28 to TRBJ1-1; 9 bases fit TRBD1. CDR1 and CDR2 from the germline V gene are MDHEN and SYDVKM. This CDR3 has 16 residues. J was trimmed by 0 bases and V by 4 bases; bases with no gene match: 6. In DNA form, the CDR3 reads TGTGCCAGCAGTTCGGGACAGGGACGGGTGAACACTGAAGCTTTCTTT. Amino acids: CASSSGQGRVNTEAFF.

The gene calls are TRBV4-1 and TRBJ2-1; D tentatively reads TRBD1 or TRBD2 (5 bases each). Trimming stripped 0 bases from V and 8 bases from J, with 11 bases between. The CDR3 sequence is 14 residues long. Germline V gene sequence: CDR1 MGHRA, CDR2 YSYEKL. The CDR3 protein is CASSQETRDDEQFF. Here the CDR3 DNA reads TGCGCCAGCAGCCAAGAGACCAGGGACGATGAGCAGTTCTTC.

The rearrangement links TRBV11-2 to TRBJ2-5; D is possibly TRBD1 (6 bases). Germline V gene lookup returns CDR1 SGHAT and CDR2 FQNNGV. The CDR3 covers 13 residues. Trimming removed 5 bases at V and 1 base at J, with 8 bases between. The CDR3 DNA sequence: TGTGCCAGCAGCAGACAGGTCCAAGAGACCCAGTACTTC. Protein: CASSRQVQETQYF.

Ten or more counts support this clonotype. The CDR3 loop reads CASSLTYTGLTNEQFF. In nucleotides, the CDR3 is TGTGCCAGCAGCCTAACCTACACGGGACTCACTAATGAGCAGTTCTTC. The chain combines TRBV4-2 with TRBJ2-1; weak D call: TRBD2 (6 bases). Between the trimmed V and J ends, which lost 4 bases and 7 bases, there was a span of 20 bases. This CDR3 is 16 amino acids long. Per the germline V gene, CDR1 is LGHNA and CDR2 is YNFKEQ.

This clonotype appeared many times. The J gene is TRBJ1-6, the V gene TRBV7-2; D uncertain. CDR3 length: 16 amino acids. V lost 5 bases and J lost 7, with 18 bases in between. Germline assignment: CDR1 SGHTA and CDR2 FQGNSA. The DNA of the CDR3 is TGTGCCAGCAGCCGACCCATATCGCGCCCCAATTCACCCCTCCACTTT. It codes for CASSRPISRPNSPLHF.

V usage is TRBV11-2 and J usage is TRBJ1-2; D remains ambiguous. Germline V CDR1 and CDR2: SGHAT, FQNNGV. V was clipped by 4 bases and J by 1 base, with 4 bases between them. The CDR3 consists of 12 residues. In DNA, the CDR3 is TGTGCCAGCAGCTCCGTTAACTATGGCTACACCTTC. It codes for CASSSVNYGYTF.

V is TRBV5-4 and J is TRBJ2-7, with D perhaps TRBD1 or TRBD2 (5 bases each). There are 14 residues in the CDR3. Trimming removed 5 bases from V and 7 bases from J, with 19 bases in between. CDR1 and CDR2 (germline): SGHNT, YYREEE (reference sequence). The CDR3 coding sequence is TGTGCCAGCAGTTTTGCCGGGACCCGCCGGGAGCAGTACTTC. Protein sequence: CASSFAGTRREQYF.

The chain uses TRBV25-1 and TRBJ1-5; D gene ambiguous. The V gene's germline CDR1 is MGHDK and CDR2 SYGVNS. This CDR3 region has 12 residues. Trimming took 3 bases from V and 6 from J, leaving 6 bases between them. In nucleotides, the CDR3 is TGTGCCAGCAGTGATGGCAGTCAGCCCCAGCATTTT. Translation: CASSDGSQPQHF.

The table lists this clonotype with a few counts. The chain joins TRBV6-1 to TRBJ2-5, with 10 bases matching TRBD1. The CDR3 is made up of 14 amino acids. Germline lookup yields CDR1 MNHNS and CDR2 SASEGT. V dropped 6 bases and J dropped 4; count of bases not matched to a gene: 5. DNA for the CDR3: TGTGCCAGCAGAGGGACAGGGGTTCTAGAGACCCAGTACTTC. Protein product: CASRGTGVLETQYF.

The chain recombines TRBV7-9 with TRBJ1-2, with TRBD1 matching 7 bases. The CDR3 runs 16 residues. Unmatched junction bases numbered 13, after V lost 8 bases and J lost 1 base. The germline V gene encodes CDR1 SEHNR and CDR2 FQNEAQ (reference sequence). DNA of the CDR3: TGTGCCAGCCAGAGACTGAGGGACAGCCTTAACTATGGCTACACCTTC. It translates to CASQRLRDSLNYGYTF.